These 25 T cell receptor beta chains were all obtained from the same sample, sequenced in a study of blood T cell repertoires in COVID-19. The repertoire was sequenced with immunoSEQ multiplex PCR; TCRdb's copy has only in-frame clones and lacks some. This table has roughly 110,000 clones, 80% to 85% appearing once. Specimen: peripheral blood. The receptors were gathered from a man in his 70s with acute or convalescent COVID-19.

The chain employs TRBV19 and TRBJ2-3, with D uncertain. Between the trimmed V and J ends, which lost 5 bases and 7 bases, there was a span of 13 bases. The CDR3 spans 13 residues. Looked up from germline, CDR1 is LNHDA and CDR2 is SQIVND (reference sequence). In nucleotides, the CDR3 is TGTGCCAGTAGTGCCATCGTCGGGTATACGCAGTATTTT. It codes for CASSAIVGYTQYF.

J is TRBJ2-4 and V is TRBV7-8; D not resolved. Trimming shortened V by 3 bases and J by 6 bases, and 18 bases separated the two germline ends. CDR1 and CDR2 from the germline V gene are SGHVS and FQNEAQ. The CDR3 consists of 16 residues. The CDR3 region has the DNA TGTGCCAGCAGCTTGGGTGATGGAGTAGAAAGAAACATTCAGTACTTC. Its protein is CASSLGDGVERNIQYF.

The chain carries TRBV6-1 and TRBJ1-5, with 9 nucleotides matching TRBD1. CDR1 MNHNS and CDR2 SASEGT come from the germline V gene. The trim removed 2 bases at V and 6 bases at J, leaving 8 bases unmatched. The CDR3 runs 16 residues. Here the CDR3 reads CASSEKGQGTTQPQHF. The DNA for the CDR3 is TGTGCCAGCAGTGAAAAAGGACAGGGGACTACTCAGCCCCAGCATTTT.

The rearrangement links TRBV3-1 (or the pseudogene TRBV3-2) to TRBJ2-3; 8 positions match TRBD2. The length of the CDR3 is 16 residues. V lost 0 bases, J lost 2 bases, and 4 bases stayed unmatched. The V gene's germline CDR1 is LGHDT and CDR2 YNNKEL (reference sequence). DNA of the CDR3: TGTGCCAGCAGCCAAGAATCGGGGGGGCTCACAGATACGCAGTATTTT. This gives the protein CASSQESGGLTDTQYF.

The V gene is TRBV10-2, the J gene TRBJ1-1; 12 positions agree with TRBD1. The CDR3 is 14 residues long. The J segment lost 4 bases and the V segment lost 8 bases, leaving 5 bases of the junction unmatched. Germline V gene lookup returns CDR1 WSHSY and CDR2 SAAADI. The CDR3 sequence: CASGGDRGLTEAFF. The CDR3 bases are TGCGCCAGCGGGGGGGACAGGGGGCTCACTGAAGCTTTCTTT.

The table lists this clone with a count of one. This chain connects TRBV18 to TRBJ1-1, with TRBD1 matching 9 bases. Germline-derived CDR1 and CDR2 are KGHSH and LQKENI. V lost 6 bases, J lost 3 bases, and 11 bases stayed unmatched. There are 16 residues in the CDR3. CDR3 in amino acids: CASSILQGASDTEAFF. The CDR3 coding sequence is TGTGCCAGCTCCATCCTACAGGGGGCTTCGGACACTGAAGCTTTCTTT.

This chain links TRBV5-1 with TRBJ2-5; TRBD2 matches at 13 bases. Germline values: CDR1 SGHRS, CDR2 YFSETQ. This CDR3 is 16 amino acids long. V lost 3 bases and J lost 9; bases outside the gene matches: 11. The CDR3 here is CASSSLLAGGLGSQYF. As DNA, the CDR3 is TGCGCCAGCAGCTCCCTACTAGCGGGGGGGCTCGGTTCCCAGTACTTC. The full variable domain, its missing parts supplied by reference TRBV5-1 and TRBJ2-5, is KAGVTQTPRYLIKTRGQQVTLSCSPISGHRSVSWYQQTPGQGLQFLFEYFSETQRNKGNFPGRFSGRQFSNSRSEMNVSTLELGDSALYLCASSSLLAGGLGSQYFGPGTRLLVL.

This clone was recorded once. CDR3 residues: CASLTGDANTGELFF. The CDR3 nucleotides are TGTGCCAGTTTAACAGGGGACGCGAACACCGGGGAGCTGTTTTTT. V usage is TRBV2 and J usage is TRBJ2-2; 7 nucleotides line up with TRBD1. With 9 bases clipped from V and 0 bases from J, the junction kept 7 bases outside the gene matches. CDR3 length: 15 amino acids. Germline V lookup: CDR1 SNHLY, CDR2 FYNNEI.

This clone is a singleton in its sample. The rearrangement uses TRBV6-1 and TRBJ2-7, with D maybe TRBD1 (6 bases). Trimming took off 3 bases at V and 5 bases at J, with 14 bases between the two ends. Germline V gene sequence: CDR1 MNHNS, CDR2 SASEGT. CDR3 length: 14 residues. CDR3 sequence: CASSDLTGSHEQYF. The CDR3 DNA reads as TGTGCCAGCAGTGATTTAACAGGGAGCCACGAGCAGTACTTC.

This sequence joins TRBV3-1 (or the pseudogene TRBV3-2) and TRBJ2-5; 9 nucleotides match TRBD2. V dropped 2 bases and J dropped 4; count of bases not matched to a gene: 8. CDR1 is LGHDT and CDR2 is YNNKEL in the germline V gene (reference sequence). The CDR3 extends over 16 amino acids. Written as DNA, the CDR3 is TGTGCCAGCAGCCAAATAATCCCGCGGGGGGGAGAGACCCAGTACTTC. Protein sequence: CASSQIIPRGGETQYF.

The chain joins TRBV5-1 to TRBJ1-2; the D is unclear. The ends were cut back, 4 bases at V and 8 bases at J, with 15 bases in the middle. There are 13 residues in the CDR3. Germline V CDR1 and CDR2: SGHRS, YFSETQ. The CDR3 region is CASSRGTSGGYTF. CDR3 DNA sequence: TGCGCCAGCAGCCGCGGTACATCGGGGGGCTACACCTTC.

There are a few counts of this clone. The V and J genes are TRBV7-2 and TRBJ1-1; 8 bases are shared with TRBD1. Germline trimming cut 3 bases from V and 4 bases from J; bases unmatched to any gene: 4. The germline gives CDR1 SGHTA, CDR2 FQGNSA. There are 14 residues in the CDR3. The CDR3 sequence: CASSFQGASTEAFF. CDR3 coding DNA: TGTGCCAGCAGCTTCCAGGGGGCGAGCACTGAAGCTTTCTTT.

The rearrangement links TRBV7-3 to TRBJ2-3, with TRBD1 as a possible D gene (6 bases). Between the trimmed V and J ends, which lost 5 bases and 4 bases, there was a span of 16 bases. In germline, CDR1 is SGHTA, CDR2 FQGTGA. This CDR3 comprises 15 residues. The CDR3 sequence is CASSPRQAGADTQYF. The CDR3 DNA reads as TGTGCCAGCAGCCCCCGACAGGCCGGGGCAGATACGCAGTATTTT.

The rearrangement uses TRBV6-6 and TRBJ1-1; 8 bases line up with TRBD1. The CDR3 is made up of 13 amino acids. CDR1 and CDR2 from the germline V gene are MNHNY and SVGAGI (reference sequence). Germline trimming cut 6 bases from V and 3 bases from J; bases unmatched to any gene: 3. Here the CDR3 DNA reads TGTGCCAGCAGGGGACAGGAGGACACTGAAGCTTTCTTT. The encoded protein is CASRGQEDTEAFF.

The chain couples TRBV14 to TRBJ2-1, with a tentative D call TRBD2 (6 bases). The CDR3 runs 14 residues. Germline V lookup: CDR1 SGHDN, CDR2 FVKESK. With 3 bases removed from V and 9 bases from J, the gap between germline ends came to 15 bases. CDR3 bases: TGTGCCAGCAGCCACGCGGGCACCGGGAGTGAGCAGTTCTTC. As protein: CASSHAGTGSEQFF.

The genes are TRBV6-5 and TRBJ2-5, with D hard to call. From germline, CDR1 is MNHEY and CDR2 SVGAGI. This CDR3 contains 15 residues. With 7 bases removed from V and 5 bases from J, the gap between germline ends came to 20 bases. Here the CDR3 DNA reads TGTGCCAGCACCCCTTCGGCAGGTTTCGAGGAGACCCAGTACTTC. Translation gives CASTPSAGFEETQYF.

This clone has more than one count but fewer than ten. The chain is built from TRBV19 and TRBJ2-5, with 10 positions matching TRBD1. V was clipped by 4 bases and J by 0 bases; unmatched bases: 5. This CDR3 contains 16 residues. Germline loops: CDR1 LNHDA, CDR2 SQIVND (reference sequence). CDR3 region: CASSNSGQGYQETQYF. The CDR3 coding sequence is TGTGCCAGTAGTAACTCGGGACAGGGGTACCAAGAGACCCAGTACTTC. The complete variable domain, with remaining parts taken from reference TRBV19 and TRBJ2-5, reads DGGITQSPKYLFRKEGQNVTLSCEQNLNHDAMYWYRQDPGQGLRLIYYSQIVNDFQKGDIAEGYSVSREKKESFPLTVTSAQKNPTAFYLCASSNSGQGYQETQYFGPGTRLLVL.

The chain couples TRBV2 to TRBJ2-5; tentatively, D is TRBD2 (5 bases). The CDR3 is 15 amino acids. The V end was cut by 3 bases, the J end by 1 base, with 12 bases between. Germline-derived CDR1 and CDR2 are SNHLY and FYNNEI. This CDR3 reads CASSDSSLPQETQYF. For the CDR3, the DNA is TGTGCCAGCAGTGATTCTAGCTTGCCCCAAGAGACCCAGTACTTC.

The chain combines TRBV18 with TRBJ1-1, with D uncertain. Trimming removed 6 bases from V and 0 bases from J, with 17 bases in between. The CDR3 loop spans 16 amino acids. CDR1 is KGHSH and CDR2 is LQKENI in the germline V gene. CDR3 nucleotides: TGTGCCAGCTCCCGGACTCCAGGAGTATTGAACACTGAAGCTTTCTTT. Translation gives CASSRTPGVLNTEAFF. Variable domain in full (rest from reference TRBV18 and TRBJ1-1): NAGVMQNPRHLVRRRGQEARLRCSPMKGHSHVYWYRQLPEEGLKFMVYLQKENIIDESGMPKERFSAEFPKEGPSILRIQQVVRGDSAAYFCASSRTPGVLNTEAFFGQGTRLTVV.

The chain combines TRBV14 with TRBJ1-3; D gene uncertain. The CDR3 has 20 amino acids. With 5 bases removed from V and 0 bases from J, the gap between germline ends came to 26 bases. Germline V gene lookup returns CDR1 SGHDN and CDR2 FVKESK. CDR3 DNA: TGTGCCAGCAGCGATGGCCCTCTCTTCTTGACGGGAAGCTCTGGAAACACCATATATTTT. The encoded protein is CASSDGPLFLTGSSGNTIYF.

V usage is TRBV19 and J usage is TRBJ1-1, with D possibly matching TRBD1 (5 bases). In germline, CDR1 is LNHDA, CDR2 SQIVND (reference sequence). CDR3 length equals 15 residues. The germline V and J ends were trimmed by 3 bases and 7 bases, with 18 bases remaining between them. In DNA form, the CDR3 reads TGTGCCAGTAGTATGGGCTCTGCAGGGTTGCTTGAAGCTTTCTTT. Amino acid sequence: CASSMGSAGLLEAFF. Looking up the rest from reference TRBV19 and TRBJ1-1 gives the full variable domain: DGGITQSPKYLFRKEGQNVTLSCEQNLNHDAMYWYRQDPGQGLRLIYYSQIVNDFQKGDIAEGYSVSREKKESFPLTVTSAQKNPTAFYLCASSMGSAGLLEAFFGQGTRLTVV.

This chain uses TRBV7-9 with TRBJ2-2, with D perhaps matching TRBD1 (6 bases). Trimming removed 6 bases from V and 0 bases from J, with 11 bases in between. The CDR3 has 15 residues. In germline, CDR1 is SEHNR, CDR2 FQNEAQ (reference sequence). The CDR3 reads CASRERTANTGELFF. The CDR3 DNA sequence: TGTGCCAGCAGGGAACGGACAGCGAACACCGGGGAGCTGTTTTTT. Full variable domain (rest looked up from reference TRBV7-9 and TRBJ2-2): DTGVSQNPRHKITKRGQNVTFRCDPISEHNRLYWYRQTLGQGPEFLTYFQNEAQLEKSRLLSDRFSAERPKGSFSTLEIQRTEQGDSAMYLCASRERTANTGELFFGEGSRLTVL.

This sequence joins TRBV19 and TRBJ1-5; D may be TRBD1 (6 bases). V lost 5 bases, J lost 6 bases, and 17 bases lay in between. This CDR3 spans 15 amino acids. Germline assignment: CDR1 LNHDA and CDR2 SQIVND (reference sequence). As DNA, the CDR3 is TGTGCCAGTAGTGAGGGCAGGGGCGGTAGTCAGCCCCAGCATTTT. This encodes CASSEGRGGSQPQHF.

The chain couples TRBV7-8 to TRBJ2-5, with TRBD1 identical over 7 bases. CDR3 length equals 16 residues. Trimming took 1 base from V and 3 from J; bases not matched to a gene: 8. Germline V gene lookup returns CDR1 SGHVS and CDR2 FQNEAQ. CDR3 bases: TGTGCCAGCAGCTTAGTGCGATGGGACAGCAAAGAGACCCAGTACTTC. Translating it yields CASSLVRWDSKETQYF. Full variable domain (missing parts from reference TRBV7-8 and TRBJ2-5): GAGVSQSPRYKVAKRGQDVALRCDPISGHVSLFWYQQALGQGPEFLTYFQNEAQLDKSGLPSDRFFAERPEGSVSTLKIQRTQQEDSAVYLCASSLVRWDSKETQYFGPGTRLLVL.

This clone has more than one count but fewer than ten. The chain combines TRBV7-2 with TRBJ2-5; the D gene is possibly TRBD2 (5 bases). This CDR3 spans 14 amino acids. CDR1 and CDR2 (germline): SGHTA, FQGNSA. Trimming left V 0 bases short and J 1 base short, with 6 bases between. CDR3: CASSLALAQETQYF. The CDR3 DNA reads TGTGCCAGCAGCTTAGCGCTAGCCCAAGAGACCCAGTACTTC.